This section outlines one T cell receptor beta chain sequence together with its context. Antigen unknown. Assay used: immunoSEQ multiplex PCR; TCRdb lists only in-frame clones, some missing. The data contain 12,000 or so clones, almost 85% of them singletons. CFSE-dim autoproliferating and CFSE-high non-proliferating T cells from unstimulated culture were sequenced separately. Some 50 million CFSE-labeled PBMCs were cultured 7 days unstimulated, then replicate wells were pooled. Without exogenous stimuli, approximately 0.48 uM CFSE-labeled PBMCs were cultured serum-free. This sample was taken from a study of memory B cells and T cells in multiple sclerosis. Whole-study results and caveats: Clone-set sizes differed between compartments, so shared clonotype counts needed normalization.

Germline CDR1 SNHLY, CDR2 FYNNEI. The J segment lost 2 bases and the V segment lost 9 bases, leaving 10 bases of the junction unmatched. The CDR3 spans 14 residues. The chain recombines TRBV2 with TRBJ2-7, with 7 nucleotides matching TRBD1. The TCR was taken from a human donor with multiple sclerosis. The sample was PBMCs from blood kept in culture. CDR3 nucleotides: TGTGCCAGTACAGTAGACAGGGCGGCCTACGAGCAGTACTTC. Translation gives CASTVDRAAYEQYF.